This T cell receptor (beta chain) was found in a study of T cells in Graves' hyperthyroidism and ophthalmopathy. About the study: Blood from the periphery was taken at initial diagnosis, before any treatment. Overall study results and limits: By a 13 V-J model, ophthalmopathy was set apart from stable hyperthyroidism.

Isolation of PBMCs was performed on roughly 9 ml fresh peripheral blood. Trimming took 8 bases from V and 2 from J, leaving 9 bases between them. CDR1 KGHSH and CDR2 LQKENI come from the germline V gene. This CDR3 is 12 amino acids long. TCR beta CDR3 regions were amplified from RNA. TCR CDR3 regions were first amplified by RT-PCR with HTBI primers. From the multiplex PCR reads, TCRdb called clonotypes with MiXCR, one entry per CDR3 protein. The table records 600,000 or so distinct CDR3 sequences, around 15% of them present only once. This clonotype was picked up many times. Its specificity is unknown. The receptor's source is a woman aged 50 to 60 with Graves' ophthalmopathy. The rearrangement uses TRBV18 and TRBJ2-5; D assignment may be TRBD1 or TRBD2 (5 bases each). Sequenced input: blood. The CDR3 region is CASRDGQETQYF. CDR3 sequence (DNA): TGTGCCAGCAGGGACGGTCAAGAGACCCAGTACTTC. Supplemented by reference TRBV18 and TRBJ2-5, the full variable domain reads NAGVMQNPRHLVRRRGQEARLRCSPMKGHSHVYWYRQLPEEGLKFMVYLQKENIIDESGMPKERFSAEFPKEGPSILRIQQVVRGDSAAYFCASRDGQETQYFGPGTRLLVL.